This T cell receptor beta chain is from a study of blood T cell repertoires in COVID-19. Sequencing was performed with immunoSEQ multiplex PCR; in TCRdb, only in-frame clones are kept and a portion is missing. The data hold fewer than 350,000 clones, with about 90% observed a single time. Germline V gene lookup returns CDR1 SGHAT and CDR2 FQNNGV. The CDR3 runs 13 residues. Deletions cut 3 bases from V and 1 base from J, with 6 bases between. Sequencing used peripheral blood. The rearrangement links TRBV11-2 to TRBJ2-5, with unresolved D. The TCR sequence derives from a woman in her thirties with COVID-19, enrolled during active disease. Written as DNA, the CDR3 is TGTGCCAGCAGCTTTTTCGTCCAAGAGACCCAGTACTTC. It encodes CASSFFVQETQYF.